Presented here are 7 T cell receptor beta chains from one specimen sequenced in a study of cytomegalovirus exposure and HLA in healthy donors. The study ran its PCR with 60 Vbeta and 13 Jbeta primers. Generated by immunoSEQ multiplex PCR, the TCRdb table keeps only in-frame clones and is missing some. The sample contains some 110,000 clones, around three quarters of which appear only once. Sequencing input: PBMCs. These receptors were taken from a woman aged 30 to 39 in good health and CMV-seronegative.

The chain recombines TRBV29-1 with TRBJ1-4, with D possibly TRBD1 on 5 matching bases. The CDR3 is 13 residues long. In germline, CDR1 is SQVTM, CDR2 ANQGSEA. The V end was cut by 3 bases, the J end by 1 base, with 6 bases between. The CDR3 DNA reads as TGCAGCGTTGATCAGGGAACTAATGAAAAACTGTTTTTT. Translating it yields CSVDQGTNEKLFF.

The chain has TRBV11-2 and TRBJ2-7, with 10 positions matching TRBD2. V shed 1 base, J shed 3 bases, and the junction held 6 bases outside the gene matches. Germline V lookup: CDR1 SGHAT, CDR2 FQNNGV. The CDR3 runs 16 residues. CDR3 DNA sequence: TGTGCCAGCAGCTTAGGTTCTAGCGGGAGAATCTACGAGCAGTACTTC. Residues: CASSLGSSGRIYEQYF.

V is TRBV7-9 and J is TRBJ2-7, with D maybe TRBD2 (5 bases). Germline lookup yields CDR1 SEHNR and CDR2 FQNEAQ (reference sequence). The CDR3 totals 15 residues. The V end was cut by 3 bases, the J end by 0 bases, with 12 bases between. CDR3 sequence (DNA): TGTGCCAGCAGCTTGCCCGGGATCAGCTCCTACGAGCAGTACTTC. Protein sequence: CASSLPGISSYEQYF.

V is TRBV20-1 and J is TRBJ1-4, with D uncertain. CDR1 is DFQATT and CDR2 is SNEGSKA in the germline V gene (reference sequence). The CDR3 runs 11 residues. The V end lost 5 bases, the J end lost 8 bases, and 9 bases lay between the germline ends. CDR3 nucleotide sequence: TGCAGTGCTCAAACGGGGGAAAAACTGTTTTTT. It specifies CSAQTGEKLFF.

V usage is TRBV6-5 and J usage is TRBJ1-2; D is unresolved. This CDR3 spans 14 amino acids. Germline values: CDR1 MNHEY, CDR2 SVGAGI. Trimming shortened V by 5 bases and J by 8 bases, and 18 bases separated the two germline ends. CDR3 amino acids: CASSPQRFRRGYTF. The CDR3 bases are TGTGCCAGCAGTCCTCAGCGGTTTCGGCGAGGCTACACCTTC.

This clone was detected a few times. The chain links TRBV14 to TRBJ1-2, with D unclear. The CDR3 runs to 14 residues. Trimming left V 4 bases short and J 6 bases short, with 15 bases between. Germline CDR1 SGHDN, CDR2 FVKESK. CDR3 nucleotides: TGTGCCAGCAGCCTATCCCCGGGATCCGATGGCTACACCTTC. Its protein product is CASSLSPGSDGYTF. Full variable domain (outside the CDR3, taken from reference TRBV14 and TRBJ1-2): EAGVTQFPSHSVIEKGQTVTLRCDPISGHDNLYWYRRVMGKEIKFLLHFVKESKQDESGMPNNRFLAERTGGTYSTLKVQPAELEDSGVYFCASSLSPGSDGYTFGSGTRLTVV.

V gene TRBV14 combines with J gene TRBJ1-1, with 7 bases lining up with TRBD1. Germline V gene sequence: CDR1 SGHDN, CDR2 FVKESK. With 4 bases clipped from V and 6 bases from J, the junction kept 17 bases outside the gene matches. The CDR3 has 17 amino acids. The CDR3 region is CASSRNRDSLASPEAFF. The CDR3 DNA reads TGTGCCAGCAGCCGCAACAGGGACAGCCTGGCCTCTCCTGAAGCTTTCTTT.